Shown below are 26 T cell receptor beta chains from a single sample sequenced in a study of blood T cell repertoires in COVID-19. The assay was immunoSEQ multiplex PCR, and TCRdb's table has in-frame clones only and misses some. The sample includes 130,000 or so clones, approximately 88% of them seen just once. Specimen: peripheral blood. The receptor set was obtained from a man aged 50 to 60 with acute or convalescent COVID-19.

The V call is TRBV10-2, the J call TRBJ2-3; unclear D gene. Trimming took off 10 bases at V and 3 bases at J, with 11 bases between the two ends. The CDR3 has 12 amino acids. Looked up from germline, CDR1 is WSHSY and CDR2 is SAAADI. The CDR3: CATSDITDTQYF. The CDR3 DNA reads as TGCGCCACCTCCGACATAACAGATACGCAGTATTTT.

The chain is built from TRBV6-5 and TRBJ2-7; 7 bases line up with TRBD1. From germline, CDR1 is MNHEY and CDR2 SVGAGI. The junction had 12 bases not matched to a gene; V was cut back by 3 bases and J by 4 bases. The CDR3 contains 16 residues. The CDR3 loop is CASSYGRGHEDYEQYF. The CDR3 coding sequence is TGTGCCAGCAGTTATGGAAGGGGGCATGAGGATTACGAGCAGTACTTC.

The chain links TRBV7-2 to TRBJ2-7; 12 nucleotides agree with TRBD2. The CDR3 totals 17 residues. The ends lost 4 bases at V and 3 bases at J; junction bases unmatched: 10. Germline CDR1 SGHTA, CDR2 FQGNSA. The CDR3 loop reads CASSSRPSGGASYEQYF. The CDR3 DNA reads as TGTGCCAGCAGCTCTCGACCTAGCGGGGGGGCCAGCTACGAGCAGTACTTC. The full variable domain, completed using reference TRBV7-2 and TRBJ2-7, is GAGVSQSPSNKVTEKGKDVELRCDPISGHTALYWYRQSLGQGLEFLIYFQGNSAPDKSGLPSDRFSAERTGGSVSTLTIQRTQQEDSAVYLCASSSRPSGGASYEQYFGPGTRLTVT.

The chain employs TRBV7-2 and TRBJ1-2, with 12 bases matching TRBD1. The length of the CDR3 is 18 residues. With V trimmed by 5 bases and J by 2 bases, 12 bases remained unmatched. Germline V gene sequence: CDR1 SGHTA, CDR2 FQGNSA. Here the CDR3 reads CASSLYRDRGRRNYGYTF. In DNA, the CDR3 is TGTGCCAGCAGCCTTTACCGGGACAGGGGGCGCCGGAACTATGGCTACACCTTC.

This clone was recorded once. The chain carries TRBV3-1 (or the pseudogene TRBV3-2) and TRBJ1-3; 9 nucleotides match TRBD1. The CDR3 totals 16 residues. V lost 4 bases and J lost 2; bases outside the gene matches: 6. CDR1 is LGHDT, CDR2 YNNKEL, per germline (reference sequence). CDR3: CASSLSDRGAGNTIYF. Written as DNA, the CDR3 is TGTGCCAGCAGCCTGTCGGACAGGGGAGCTGGAAACACCATATATTTT.

This clone was counted once. The chain recombines TRBV4-1 with TRBJ1-2; D is ambiguous. Trimming shortened V by 0 bases and J by 2 bases, and 13 bases separated the two germline ends. Germline V gene sequence: CDR1 MGHRA, CDR2 YSYEKL. The CDR3 sequence is 16 residues long. The chain's CDR3 is CASSQDPAGGNYGYTF. DNA for the CDR3: TGCGCCAGCAGCCAAGATCCGGCAGGCGGGAACTATGGCTACACCTTC.

The chain employs TRBV5-1 and TRBJ1-2; D not certain. V lost 0 bases to trimming and J lost 3 bases, with 6 bases between them. Germline V gives CDR1 SGHRS, CDR2 YFSETQ. The CDR3 has 13 residues. The CDR3 here is CASSLVPDYGYTF. The CDR3 bases are TGCGCCAGCAGCTTGGTTCCCGACTATGGCTACACCTTC.

In this sample, this clone turned up a few times. The J gene is TRBJ1-1, the V gene TRBV2, with D perhaps matching TRBD1 (6 bases). V was shortened by 6 bases and J by 11 bases, with 16 bases between the two germline ends. Per germline, CDR1 SNHLY and CDR2 FYNNEI. This CDR3 comprises 12 residues. The chain's CDR3 is CASSRGQEAAFF. The CDR3 DNA follows: TGTGCCAGCAGCAGGGGCCAGGAGGCGGCTTTCTTT.

The chain has TRBV6-6 and TRBJ1-5; the D is unclear. The CDR3 contains 15 residues. V lost 6 bases to trimming and J lost 1 base, with 13 bases between them. Germline V gives CDR1 MNHNY, CDR2 SVGAGI (reference sequence). In nucleotides, the CDR3 is TGTGCCAGCAGCCTTTATACGGGGAGCAATCAGCCCCAGCATTTT. Translated: CASSLYTGSNQPQHF.

This clone has just a few counts. The rearrangement joins TRBV7-2 to TRBJ1-2; D is unclear. Trimming took off 5 bases at V and 6 bases at J, with 19 bases between the two ends. Germline CDR1 is SGHTA and CDR2 is FQGNSA. The CDR3 is 15 amino acids. As DNA, the CDR3 is TGTGCCAGCAGCACCTCCGGACTTCAACCAGATGGCTACACCTTC. It translates to CASSTSGLQPDGYTF.

This clone was counted only a few times. The genes are TRBV2 and TRBJ1-2; tentative D call: TRBD1 (6 bases). The CDR3 is made up of 15 amino acids. The V gene's germline CDR1 is SNHLY and CDR2 FYNNEI. V lost 7 bases, J lost 2 bases, and 17 bases lay in between. CDR3 bases: TGTGCCAGCAAGGGGACACCTGCACCCAACTATGGCTACACCTTC. The encoded protein is CASKGTPAPNYGYTF.

CDR3 coding DNA: TGCGCCAGCAGCTTGAAGGCCCCCGGGGACATTCAGTACTTC. It codes for CASSLKAPGDIQYF. The rearrangement joins TRBV5-1 to TRBJ2-4; possibly TRBD2 for D (5 bases). CDR3 length equals 14 residues. CDR1 is SGHRS, CDR2 YFSETQ, per germline. Trimming left V 1 base short and J 8 bases short, with 13 bases between.

The chain joins TRBV5-1 to TRBJ1-3; D is unclear. Deletions cut 0 bases from V and 0 bases from J, with 10 bases between. This CDR3 is built from 16 residues. Germline V gene data show CDR1 as SGHRS and CDR2 as YFSETQ. Written as DNA, the CDR3 is TGCGCCAGCAGCTTGGGTGCGGCTTACTCTGGAAACACCATATATTTT. Its translation is CASSLGAAYSGNTIYF.

In nucleotides, the CDR3 is TGTGCCAGCAGCTTACAGGGCAATCAGCCCCAGCATTTT. As protein: CASSLQGNQPQHF. V usage is TRBV7-9 and J usage is TRBJ1-5; D not certain. The ends were cut back, 2 bases at V and 2 bases at J, with 4 bases in the middle. This CDR3 is built from 13 residues. Germline lookup yields CDR1 SEHNR and CDR2 FQNEAQ (reference sequence).

This chain uses TRBV5-4 with TRBJ1-3; D is undetermined. V was shortened by 5 bases and J by 0 bases, with 6 bases between the two germline ends. This CDR3 region has 13 residues. Germline V gives CDR1 SGHNT, CDR2 YYREEE (reference sequence). The DNA of the CDR3 is TGTGCCAGCAGGTCGAGCTCTGGAAACACCATATATTTT. It is translated as CASRSSSGNTIYF.

The chain recombines TRBV2 with TRBJ1-6, with unresolved D. CDR3 size: 17 residues. With 4 bases removed from V and 0 bases from J, the gap between germline ends came to 13 bases. From germline, CDR1 is SNHLY and CDR2 FYNNEI. CDR3 residues: CASSVIPGFSYNSPLHF. The CDR3 DNA sequence: TGTGCCAGCAGTGTTATACCCGGGTTCTCCTATAATTCACCCCTCCACTTT.

A few counts support this clone. This chain uses TRBV24-1 with TRBJ2-5; the match to TRBD1 covers 11 bases. CDR3 length: 17 residues. CDR1 and CDR2 (germline): KGHDR, SFDVKD. V shed 2 bases and J 5 bases; nucleotides not matched to a gene: 9. The CDR3 bases are TGTGCCACCAGTGATTCGAAGGACAGGGGGCGCGAGGAGACCCAGTACTTC. It is translated as CATSDSKDRGREETQYF.

The chain links TRBV5-6 to TRBJ1-5; D might be TRBD1 (5 bases). This CDR3 spans 16 amino acids. Trimming removed 1 base at V and 0 bases at J, with 11 bases between. CDR1 and CDR2 (germline): SGHDT, YYEEEE. The CDR3 loop is CASSLSGRYSNQPQHF. The DNA for the CDR3 is TGTGCCAGCAGCTTGTCAGGGCGTTATAGCAATCAGCCCCAGCATTTT. Combining the CDR3 with reference TRBV5-6 and TRBJ1-5 gives the whole variable domain DAGVTQSPTHLIKTRGQQVTLRCSPKSGHDTVSWYQQALGQGPQFIFQYYEEEERQRGNFPDRFSGHQFPNYSSELNVNALLLGDSALYLCASSLSGRYSNQPQHFGDGTRLSIL.

The chain combines TRBV5-1 with TRBJ2-1; D may be TRBD2 (7 bases). V dropped 1 base and J dropped 4 bases, with 12 bases sitting between them. This CDR3 is built from 15 residues. In germline, CDR1 is SGHRS, CDR2 YFSETQ. In DNA form, the CDR3 reads TGCGCCAGCAGCTTGAGAAGCGGGACATACAATGAGCAGTTCTTC. Its protein product is CASSLRSGTYNEQFF.

Points on this clone: This sample also contains other DNA sequences that code for the same CDR3. The chain carries TRBV12-3 or TRBV12-4 and TRBJ1-1, with a weak D call TRBD1 (6 bases). Trimming pared 7 bases from V and 7 bases from J, leaving 10 bases between. This CDR3 has 11 residues. CDR3 residues: CASTLDSEAFF. The CDR3 DNA is TGTGCCAGCACCCTGGACAGTGAAGCTTTCTTT.

V is TRBV20-1 and J is TRBJ2-7; D unresolved. Trimming removed 7 bases from V and 4 bases from J, with 8 bases in between. CDR3 length: 10 amino acids. CDR1 DFQATT and CDR2 SNEGSKA come from the germline V gene (reference sequence). CDR3 DNA: TGCAGTGTGACTGAGTACGAGCAGTACTTC. Protein: CSVTEYEQYF.

The chain has TRBV7-2 and TRBJ2-2, with a weak D call TRBD1 (5 bases). The CDR3 loop spans 15 amino acids. V was trimmed by 3 bases and J by 0 bases, leaving 8 bases between them. Looked up from germline, CDR1 is SGHTA and CDR2 is FQGNSA. The CDR3 protein is CASSFSRANTGELFF. The CDR3 DNA is TGTGCCAGCAGCTTTTCCAGGGCGAACACCGGGGAGCTGTTTTTT.

The chain employs TRBV6-4 and TRBJ2-1; 11 positions match TRBD2. Trimming removed 3 bases from V and 10 bases from J; junction bases left unmatched: 5. Germline V gene sequence: CDR1 MRHNA, CDR2 SNTAGT. The CDR3 contains 14 residues. The CDR3 DNA reads as TGTGCCAGCAGTGATAGCGGGGGGGCCCGGGAGCAGTTCTTC. This codes for CASSDSGGAREQFF.

The chain is built from TRBV5-1 and TRBJ2-3, with a weak D call TRBD2 (6 bases). This CDR3 has 15 amino acids. The V and J ends lost 3 bases and 8 bases respectively, with 19 bases between them. Germline assignment: CDR1 SGHRS and CDR2 YFSETQ. The DNA of the CDR3 is TGCGCCAGCAGCTCCGGGACTCCCTCGGGTTCTACGCAGTATTTT. Amino acid sequence: CASSSGTPSGSTQYF.

V gene TRBV9 combines with J gene TRBJ1-1, with a tentative D call TRBD1 (6 bases). The V end was cut by 1 base, the J end by 7 bases, with 17 bases between. This CDR3 has 15 amino acids. Germline V CDR1 and CDR2: SGDLS, YYNGEE. CDR3 sequence: CASSVSKGHPDEAFF. Written as DNA, the CDR3 is TGTGCCAGCAGCGTAAGTAAGGGACACCCAGATGAAGCTTTCTTT.

The V gene is TRBV11-3, the J gene TRBJ2-5; 9 bases match TRBD1. The CDR3 is made up of 14 amino acids. Germline V lookup: CDR1 SGHNT, CDR2 YENEEA. V shed 1 base, J shed 3 bases, and the junction held 0 bases outside the gene matches. DNA for the CDR3: TGTGCCAGCAGCTTAGGGACAGGGGAAGAGACCCAGTACTTC. Its translation: CASSLGTGEETQYF.